Listed below are T cell receptor beta chains from one sample, sequenced in a study. TCRdb re-derived calls from the RT-PCR reads in MiXCR, one entry per CDR3 protein. This sample has more than 550,000 distinct CDR3 sequences, with approximately 15% found just once. The sequenced sample was memory CD4+ T cells from blood. The receptors shown here come from a female donor in good health, serving as a healthy control. CDR3s leave out the opening cysteine and the closing phenylalanine or tryptophan. Clone size appears in some rows only: once, few, many, or a class for an expanded clone.

size	V	CDR3
many	TRBV5-6	ASSPQGRNYGYT
-	TRBV28	ASRPGFNEKLF
many	TRBV12-5	ASGPGTSGGPDEQF
few	TRBV5-1	ASSYSDSSSYNSPLH
few	TRBV20-1	SASTSGGTEAF
many	TRBV7-9	ASSRGQSAGGSYNEQF
-	TRBV7-2	ASSLIVGGDTQY
-	TRBV20-1	SARTGLAIGEQF
few	TRBV12-1	ASRLSGGPGNEQF
-	TRBV10-3	AISDYRDTEAF
few	TRBV12-3/TRBV12-4	ASSFNAGGGTDTQY
-	TRBV12-3/TRBV12-4	ASSLEINEQF
many	TRBV5-6	ASSLVGRQELF
few	TRBV3-1	ASSQEDLNNEQF
-	TRBV7-8	ASSLSTGGYGGYT
-	TRBV13	ASGPQH
-	TRBV4-2	ASSQDRDIRVTEQF
few	TRBV5-5	ASSLVTQTNEKLF
few	TRBV3-1	ASSQEPSSPGGYT
-	TRBV12-3/TRBV12-4	ASRPGGTGTGEQY
-	TRBV6-2/TRBV6-3	ASSFVGTEDSPLH
many	TRBV29-1	SVEEGGGQGYGYT
-	TRBV27	ASSPQTSGRTYEQY
-	TRBV20-1	SARSASGRTDTQY
few	TRBV6-5	ASSYSQSTDTQY
-	TRBV7-2	ASSLTHLAGGADTQY
few	TRBV20-1	SAGSWSGETQY
-	TRBV5-1	ASSLARDFGGYT
-	TRBV7-3	ASSKAGDGTGPQF
-	TRBV10-3	AISEPPVGGAYEQY
few	TRBV5-6	ASSLGFGQETQY
-	TRBV20-1	SARDQRNYGYT